Presented here are 8 T cell receptor beta chains from one specimen sequenced in a study of T-cell memory formation after mild COVID-19. Using its own MiXCR run on the 5' RACE reads, TCRdb lists one record per CDR3 protein. The repertoire holds about 400,000 distinct CDR3 sequences, 23% seen once, with under 15% in the top ten. Specimen: PBMCs or a T cell subset sorted from them (not recorded which). The receptor set was obtained from an adult woman who had mild COVID-19 (a few samples of this study predate the infection). Cell type and time point are not known.

The chain links TRBV5-1 to TRBJ2-5; D ambiguous. CDR3 length: 15 residues. CDR1 SGHRS and CDR2 YFSETQ come from the germline V gene. V lost 4 bases, J lost 0 bases, and 13 bases lay in between. The CDR3 here is CASSPRYPNQETQYF. Here the CDR3 DNA reads TGCGCCAGCAGCCCCCGTTATCCTAACCAAGAGACCCAGTACTTC.

The CDR3 bases are TGTGCCAGCAGTCGTACAAGGGCCTCGGGGGCCGGGAGCTCCTACGAGCAGTACTTC. This translates into CASSRTRASGAGSSYEQYF. V usage is TRBV7-9 and J usage is TRBJ2-7; D tentatively reads TRBD1 or TRBD2 (6 bases each). CDR3 size: 19 residues. The germline gives CDR1 SEHNR, CDR2 FQNEAQ (reference sequence). The V end was cut by 6 bases, the J end by 0 bases, with 27 bases between. The whole variable domain, remainder taken from reference TRBV7-9 and TRBJ2-7, is DTGVSQNPRHKITKRGQNVTFRCDPISEHNRLYWYRQTLGQGPEFLTYFQNEAQLEKSRLLSDRFSAERPKGSFSTLEIQRTEQGDSAMYLCASSRTRASGAGSSYEQYFGPGTRLTVT.

The V call is TRBV5-1, the J call TRBJ1-6; TRBD1 agrees at 7 bases. Germline CDR1 SGHRS, CDR2 YFSETQ. J gave up 6 bases and V 0 bases, and 6 bases lay outside the gene matches. The CDR3 contains 16 residues. CDR3 bases: TGCGCCAGCAGCTTGGGAAGGACAGGCCTTAATTCACCCCTCCACTTT. Amino acid sequence: CASSLGRTGLNSPLHF.

This sequence joins TRBV6-1 and TRBJ2-5, with D maybe TRBD1 (6 bases). Trimming removed 6 bases at V and 4 bases at J, with 15 bases between. Germline V lookup: CDR1 MNHNS, CDR2 SASEGT. The CDR3 is 14 amino acids. The CDR3 DNA is TGTGCCAGCAGCGTCTGGGGGCTAGTAGAGACCCAGTACTTC. Protein sequence: CASSVWGLVETQYF.

The chain recombines TRBV29-1 with TRBJ2-5; 12 nucleotides line up with TRBD1. The germline V gene encodes CDR1 SQVTM and CDR2 ANQGSEA. After removal of 7 bases from V and 5 bases from J, the junction contained 8 bases not matched to a gene. This CDR3 is built from 14 residues. The CDR3: CSGAGTGGRETQYF. The CDR3 DNA reads TGCAGCGGGGCCGGGACAGGGGGCCGGGAGACCCAGTACTTC.

This clonotype turned up a few times. For the CDR3, the DNA is TGCGCCAGCAGCCAAGTTACCACCGGGGAGCTGTTTTTT. Translation gives CASSQVTTGELFF. The rearrangement links TRBV4-1 to TRBJ2-2; no clear D. Between the trimmed V and J ends, which lost 1 base and 4 bases, there was a span of 4 bases. CDR3 size: 13 residues. Germline assignment: CDR1 MGHRA and CDR2 YSYEKL.

The chain recombines TRBV4-1 with TRBJ2-3; D might be TRBD2 (6 bases). With 1 base removed from V and 6 bases from J, the gap between germline ends came to 14 bases. Germline assignment: CDR1 MGHRA and CDR2 YSYEKL. This CDR3 contains 15 residues. The CDR3 region has the DNA TGCGCCAGCAGCCAAGTCGCGGCGGGGTCGGATACGCAGTATTTT. As protein: CASSQVAAGSDTQYF.

The V gene is TRBV11-2, the J gene TRBJ2-7; D is unclear. V dropped 0 bases and J dropped 5 bases, with 8 bases sitting between them. The CDR3 is 13 amino acids. Looked up from germline, CDR1 is SGHAT and CDR2 is FQNNGV. CDR3 protein: CASSLDPGHEQYF. In DNA form, the CDR3 reads TGTGCCAGCAGCTTAGATCCCGGCCACGAGCAGTACTTC.